These T cell receptor beta chains were read from a single sample in a study of T-cell memory formation after mild COVID-19. A single record per CDR3 protein comes from TCRdb applying MiXCR to the 5' RACE reads. The sample holds tens of thousands of distinct CDR3 sequences, 5.5% to 7.5% seen once. Input material: PBMCs or a T cell subset sorted from them (not recorded which). These receptors were obtained from a man between 18 and 29 years old who had mild COVID-19 (a few samples of this study predate the infection). Cell type and time point are not known. CDR3s include the opening cysteine and the closing phenylalanine or tryptophan. The order of the fields is CDR3 DNA, CDR3 protein, J gene, D gene, V gene, clone size. A D gene is named only where the DNA matches it firmly. Expanded clones get a size class; other rows say once, few or many, or leave the size out.

DNA: TGTGCCAGCAGCGATCAGGGCCTTAACCAAGAGACCCAGTACTTC
CDR3: CASSDQGLNQETQYF
J: TRBJ2-5
D: NA
V: TRBV9
size: few

DNA: TGTGCCAGCAGCCGGAGGGCAGGGCGGAAAGAGACCCAGTACTTC
CDR3: CASSRRAGRKETQYF
J: TRBJ2-5
D: NA
V: TRBV7-8
size: many

DNA: TGCGCCAGCAGCGCACAGGGGGCGGCTGGAAACACCATATATTTT
CDR3: CASSAQGAAGNTIYF
J: TRBJ1-3
D: TRBD1
V: TRBV5-1
size: few

DNA: TGCGCCAGCAGCAGGTGGACAGCCACAGATACGCAGTATTTT
CDR3: CASSRWTATDTQYF
J: TRBJ2-3
D: NA
V: TRBV4-3
size: many

DNA: TGTGCCAGCACCGACAGGGGGCTCGACAATTCACCCCTCCACTTT
CDR3: CASTDRGLDNSPLHF
J: TRBJ1-6
D: TRBD1
V: TRBV7-2
size: many

DNA: TGTGCCAGCAGCTACGAGGGCGGGGGAAATTACGAGCAGTACTTC
CDR3: CASSYEGGGNYEQYF
J: TRBJ2-7
D: TRBD2
V: TRBV7-2
size: many

DNA: TGCGCCAGCAGCTATGGACGGGGTGAGAGAGACGAGCAGTACTTC
CDR3: CASSYGRGERDEQYF
J: TRBJ2-7
D: NA
V: TRBV5-1
size: few

DNA: TGTGCCAGCACGTTTCGGGTGGGGGAGCCCCAGCATTTT
CDR3: CASTFRVGEPQHF
J: TRBJ1-5
D: NA
V: TRBV27
size: few

DNA: TGCGCCAGCAGCCAAGGGGGGGGTGTAACCTACAATGAGCAGTTCTTC
CDR3: CASSQGGGVTYNEQFF
J: TRBJ2-1
D: TRBD2
V: TRBV4-3
size: many

DNA: TGTGCCAGCAGCCCCACGGGCAGGGAGTACGAGCAGTACTTC
CDR3: CASSPTGREYEQYF
J: TRBJ2-7
D: NA
V: TRBV7-2
size: NA

DNA: TGTGCCAGCAGTGACCCTGACAGGGGTTACACCGGGGAGCTGTTTTTT
CDR3: CASSDPDRGYTGELFF
J: TRBJ2-2
D: TRBD1
V: TRBV6-5
size: NA

DNA: TGCAGTGCATGGACAAATGCTAACTATGGCTACACCTTC
CDR3: CSAWTNANYGYTF
J: TRBJ1-2
D: NA
V: TRBV20-1
size: few

DNA: TGCAGTGCTAGCGGTGCTGCTAGCGGAGGAGATACGCAGTATTTT
CDR3: CSASGAASGGDTQYF
J: TRBJ2-3
D: TRBD2
V: TRBV20-1
size: many

DNA: TGTGCCAGCAGCTTAGATACTGGGGCCAACGTCCTGACTTTC
CDR3: CASSLDTGANVLTF
J: TRBJ2-6
D: NA
V: TRBV7-8
size: many

DNA: TGTGCCAGTAGTTTATCCCTAGCGGTACAAGAGACCCAGTACTTC
CDR3: CASSLSLAVQETQYF
J: TRBJ2-5
D: TRBD2
V: TRBV19
size: NA

DNA: TGCAGTGCTGTAACTAGCTCTGGGGCCAACGTCCTGACTTTC
CDR3: CSAVTSSGANVLTF
J: TRBJ2-6
D: NA
V: TRBV20-1
size: many

DNA: TGTGCCAGCACTGCGACCGGGACAGGGGGCGCCTGGCAGCCCCAGCATTTT
CDR3: CASTATGTGGAWQPQHF
J: TRBJ1-5
D: TRBD1
V: TRBV6-2/TRBV6-3
size: NA

DNA: TGTGCCAGCAGCTTGCCAGGGGACAATGAGCAGTTCTTC
CDR3: CASSLPGDNEQFF
J: TRBJ2-1
D: NA
V: TRBV5-4
size: NA

DNA: TGTGCCAGCAGATTACCTCCGGGACTAGCGGAAGAGACCCAGTACTTC
CDR3: CASRLPPGLAEETQYF
J: TRBJ2-5
D: TRBD2
V: TRBV7-9
size: few

DNA: TGTGCCAGCTCACCCCAGAGAGGAAACGAGCAGTACTTC
CDR3: CASSPQRGNEQYF
J: TRBJ2-7
D: NA
V: TRBV18
size: NA

DNA: TGCAGTGCTAGCGAACCCGACAGGGGCGCAGATACGCAGTATTTT
CDR3: CSASEPDRGADTQYF
J: TRBJ2-3
D: TRBD1
V: TRBV20-1
size: medium-sized

DNA: TGCGCCAGCAGCTTGGGGGGCACTGGGGCCGGGGAGCTGTTTTTT
CDR3: CASSLGGTGAGELFF
J: TRBJ2-2
D: NA
V: TRBV5-1
size: many

DNA: TGCGCCAGCAGCTTGGACGGACAGGCTGAAGCTTTCTTT
CDR3: CASSLDGQAEAFF
J: TRBJ1-1
D: TRBD1
V: TRBV5-1
size: few

DNA: TGTGCCAGCAGCTATCGGCTAGCAGCTAGCACAGATACGCAGTATTTT
CDR3: CASSYRLAASTDTQYF
J: TRBJ2-3
D: NA
V: TRBV9
size: few

DNA: TGCAGTGCTAGAGAGCAGAGCTTGAGGGGAGCTTTCTTT
CDR3: CSAREQSLRGAFF
J: TRBJ1-1
D: NA
V: TRBV20-1
size: NA

DNA: TGTGCCAGCACCACGGCCAGTCGGGGTCAGCCCCAGCATTTT
CDR3: CASTTASRGQPQHF
J: TRBJ1-5
D: NA
V: TRBV6-2/TRBV6-3
size: many

DNA: TGTGCCAGCAGTGTCACAACCACTGAAGCTTTCTTT
CDR3: CASSVTTTEAFF
J: TRBJ1-1
D: NA
V: TRBV2
size: few

DNA: TGCGCCAGCAGCTTGGATACAACAGGGGGTATCTATGGCTACACCTTC
CDR3: CASSLDTTGGIYGYTF
J: TRBJ1-2
D: TRBD1
V: TRBV5-1
size: few

DNA: TGCGCCAGCAGCCCGGGACCCAACTATGGCTACACCTTC
CDR3: CASSPGPNYGYTF
J: TRBJ1-2
D: NA
V: TRBV5-1
size: many

DNA: TGCGCCAGCAGCCAAGTCCCGGGGTCGAGCTACGAGCAGTACTTC
CDR3: CASSQVPGSSYEQYF
J: TRBJ2-7
D: NA
V: TRBV4-1
size: NA

DNA: TGTGCCAGCACCAGGGAGACTACAGACGAGACCCAGTACTTC
CDR3: CASTRETTDETQYF
J: TRBJ2-5
D: NA
V: TRBV6-1
size: few

DNA: TGTGCCAGCAGCCAAGTTTTTTTCTTCTCTGGAAACACCATATATTTT
CDR3: CASSQVFFFSGNTIYF
J: TRBJ1-3
D: NA
V: TRBV3-1
size: many

DNA: TGCGCCAGCAGCCCATCCGCGGACGTTAACTATGGCTACACCTTC
CDR3: CASSPSADVNYGYTF
J: TRBJ1-2
D: NA
V: TRBV4-1
size: NA

DNA: TGTGCCAGCAGAACAGGGGTGGACACTGAAGCTTTCTTT
CDR3: CASRTGVDTEAFF
J: TRBJ1-1
D: TRBD1
V: TRBV5-4
size: NA

DNA: TGTGCCAGCAGCTTGAGTCAGGGGGCGGACCCCTATAATTCACCCCTCCACTTT
CDR3: CASSLSQGADPYNSPLHF
J: TRBJ1-6
D: TRBD1
V: TRBV5-8
size: NA

DNA: TGTGCCAGCAGCAATCAACAGAGAGAAGACAATCAGCCCCAGCATTTT
CDR3: CASSNQQREDNQPQHF
J: TRBJ1-5
D: NA
V: TRBV21-1
size: many

DNA: TGTGCCACCACCCCAGGATGGGGGATCGGGACCCAGCATTTT
CDR3: CATTPGWGIGTQHF
J: TRBJ1-5
D: NA
V: TRBV19
size: NA

DNA: TGTGCCAGCAGAGGCAGGGGGCGAGAGACCCAGTACTTC
CDR3: CASRGRGRETQYF
J: TRBJ2-5
D: TRBD1
V: TRBV27
size: NA

DNA: TGTGCCAGCAGCTTCAACAGAGCCTACGAGCAGTACTTC
CDR3: CASSFNRAYEQYF
J: TRBJ2-7
D: NA
V: TRBV7-2
size: few

DNA: TGTGCCAGCAGCTCCGGCGGGGAGACCCAGTACTTC
CDR3: CASSSGGETQYF
J: TRBJ2-5
D: NA
V: TRBV7-6
size: few